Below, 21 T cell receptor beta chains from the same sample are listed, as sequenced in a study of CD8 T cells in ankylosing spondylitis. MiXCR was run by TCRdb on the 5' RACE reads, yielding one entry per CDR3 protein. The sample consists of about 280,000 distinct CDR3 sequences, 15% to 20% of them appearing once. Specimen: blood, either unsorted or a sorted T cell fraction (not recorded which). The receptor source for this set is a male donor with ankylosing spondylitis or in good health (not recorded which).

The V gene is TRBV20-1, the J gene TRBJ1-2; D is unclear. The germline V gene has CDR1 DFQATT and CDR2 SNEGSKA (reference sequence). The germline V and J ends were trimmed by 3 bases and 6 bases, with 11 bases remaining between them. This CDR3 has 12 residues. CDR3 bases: TGCAGTGCTAGCTCGACAAGAAATGGCTACACCTTC. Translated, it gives CSASSTRNGYTF.

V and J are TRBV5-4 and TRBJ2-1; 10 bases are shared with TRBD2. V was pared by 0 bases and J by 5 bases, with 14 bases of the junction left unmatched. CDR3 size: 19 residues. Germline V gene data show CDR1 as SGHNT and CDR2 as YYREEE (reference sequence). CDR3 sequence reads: CASSLGGIQSGLADNEQFF. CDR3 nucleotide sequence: TGTGCCAGCAGCTTGGGAGGTATACAGTCAGGACTAGCGGACAATGAGCAGTTCTTC.

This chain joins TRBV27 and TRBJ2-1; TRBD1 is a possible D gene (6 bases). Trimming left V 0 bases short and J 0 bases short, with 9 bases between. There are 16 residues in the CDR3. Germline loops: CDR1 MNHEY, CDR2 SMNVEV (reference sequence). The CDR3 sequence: CASSLSTGFSYNEQFF. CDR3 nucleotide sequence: TGTGCCAGCAGTTTATCGACAGGATTCTCCTACAATGAGCAGTTCTTC.

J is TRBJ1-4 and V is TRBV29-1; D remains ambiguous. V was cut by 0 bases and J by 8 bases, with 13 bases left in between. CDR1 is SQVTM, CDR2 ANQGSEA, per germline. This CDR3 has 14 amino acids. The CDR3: CSVEDWPPGEKLFF. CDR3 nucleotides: TGCAGCGTTGAAGATTGGCCACCGGGGGAAAAACTGTTTTTT.

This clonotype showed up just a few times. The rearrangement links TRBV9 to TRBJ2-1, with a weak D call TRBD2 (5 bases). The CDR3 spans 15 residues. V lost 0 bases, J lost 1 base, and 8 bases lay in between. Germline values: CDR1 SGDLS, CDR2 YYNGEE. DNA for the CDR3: TGTGCCAGCAGCGTAGATACGGGGTCCTACAATGAGCAGTTCTTC. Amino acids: CASSVDTGSYNEQFF.

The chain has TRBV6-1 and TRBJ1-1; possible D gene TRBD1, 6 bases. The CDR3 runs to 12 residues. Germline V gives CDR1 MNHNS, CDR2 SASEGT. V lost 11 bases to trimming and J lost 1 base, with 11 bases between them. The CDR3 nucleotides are TGTGCCGGGGGGACAAAGAACACTGAAGCTTTCTTT. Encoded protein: CAGGTKNTEAFF.

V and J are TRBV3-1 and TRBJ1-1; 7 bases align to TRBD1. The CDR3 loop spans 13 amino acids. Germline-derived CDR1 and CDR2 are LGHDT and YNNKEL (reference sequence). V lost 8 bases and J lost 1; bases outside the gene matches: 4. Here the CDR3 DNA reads TGTGCCAGCGGGCGACAGGGGAACACTGAAGCTTTCTTT. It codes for CASGRQGNTEAFF.

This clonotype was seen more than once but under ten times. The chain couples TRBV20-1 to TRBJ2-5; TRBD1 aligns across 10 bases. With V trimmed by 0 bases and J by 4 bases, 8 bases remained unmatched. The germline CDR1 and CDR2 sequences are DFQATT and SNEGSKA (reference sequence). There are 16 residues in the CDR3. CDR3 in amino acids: CSARDLPDRGRETQYF. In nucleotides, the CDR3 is TGCAGTGCTAGAGATCTCCCCGACAGGGGGCGAGAGACCCAGTACTTC.

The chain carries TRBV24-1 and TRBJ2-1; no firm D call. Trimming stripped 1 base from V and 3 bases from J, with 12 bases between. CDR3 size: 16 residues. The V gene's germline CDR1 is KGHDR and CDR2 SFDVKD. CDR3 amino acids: CATSDLSKLGYNEQFF. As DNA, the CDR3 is TGTGCCACCAGTGATTTATCCAAATTGGGCTACAATGAGCAGTTCTTC.

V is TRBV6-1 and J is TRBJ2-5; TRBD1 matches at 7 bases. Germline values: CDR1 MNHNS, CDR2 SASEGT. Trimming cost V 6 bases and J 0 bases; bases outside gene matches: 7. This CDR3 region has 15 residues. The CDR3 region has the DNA TGTGCCAGCAGACCCTGGGACAGAAACCAAGAGACCCAGTACTTC. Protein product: CASRPWDRNQETQYF.

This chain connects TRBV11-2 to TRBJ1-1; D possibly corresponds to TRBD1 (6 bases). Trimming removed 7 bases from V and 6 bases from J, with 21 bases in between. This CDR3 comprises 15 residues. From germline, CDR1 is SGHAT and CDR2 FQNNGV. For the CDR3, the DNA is TGTGCCAGCACAATCCTGTCCGGGGGGCGTCCTGAAGCTTTCTTT. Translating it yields CASTILSGGRPEAFF. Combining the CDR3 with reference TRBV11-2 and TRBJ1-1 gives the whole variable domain EAGVAQSPRYKIIEKRQSVAFWCNPISGHATLYWYQQILGQGPKLLIQFQNNGVVDDSQLPKDRFSAERLKGVDSTLKIQPAKLEDSAVYLCASTILSGGRPEAFFGQGTRLTVV.

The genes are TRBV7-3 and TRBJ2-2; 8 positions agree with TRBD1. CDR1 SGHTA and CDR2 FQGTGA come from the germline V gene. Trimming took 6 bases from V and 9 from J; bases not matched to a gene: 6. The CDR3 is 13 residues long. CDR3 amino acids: CASSPTGVRELFF. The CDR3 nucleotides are TGTGCCAGCAGTCCGACAGGGGTCAGGGAGCTGTTTTTT.

DNA of the CDR3: TGTGCCAGCAGTTACGAGCGGGGTCCAGATACGCAGTATTTT. Amino acids: CASSYERGPDTQYF. The V and J genes are TRBV6-2 or TRBV6-3 and TRBJ2-3; TRBD2 agrees at 7 bases. The CDR3 contains 14 residues. V shed 2 bases, J shed 4 bases, and the junction held 3 bases outside the gene matches. CDR1 and CDR2 (germline): MNHEY, SVGEGT.

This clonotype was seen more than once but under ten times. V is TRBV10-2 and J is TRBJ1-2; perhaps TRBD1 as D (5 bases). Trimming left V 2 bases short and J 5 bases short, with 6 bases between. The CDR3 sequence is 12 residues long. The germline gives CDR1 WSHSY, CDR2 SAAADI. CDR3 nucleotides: TGCGCCAGCAGTGAGCAGGGATATGGCTACACCTTC. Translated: CASSEQGYGYTF.

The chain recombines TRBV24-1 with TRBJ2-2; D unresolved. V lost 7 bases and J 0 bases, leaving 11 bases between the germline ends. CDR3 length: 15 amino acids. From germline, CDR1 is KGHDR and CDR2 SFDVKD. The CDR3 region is CATRPDSSNTGELFF. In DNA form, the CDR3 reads TGTGCCACCAGACCCGATTCTTCGAACACCGGGGAGCTGTTTTTT.

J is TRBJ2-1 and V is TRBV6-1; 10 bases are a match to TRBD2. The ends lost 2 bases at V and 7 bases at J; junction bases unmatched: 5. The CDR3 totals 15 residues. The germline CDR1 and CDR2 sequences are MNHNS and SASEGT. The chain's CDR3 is CASSEFLAGVNEQFF. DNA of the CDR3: TGTGCCAGCAGTGAATTCCTAGCGGGAGTAAATGAGCAGTTCTTC.

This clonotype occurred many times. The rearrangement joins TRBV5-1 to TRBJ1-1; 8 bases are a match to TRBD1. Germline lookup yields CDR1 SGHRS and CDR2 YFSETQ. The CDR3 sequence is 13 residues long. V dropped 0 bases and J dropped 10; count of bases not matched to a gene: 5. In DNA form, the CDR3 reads TGCGCCAGCAGCTTGGATCGGACAGGGTCAGCTTTCTTT. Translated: CASSLDRTGSAFF.

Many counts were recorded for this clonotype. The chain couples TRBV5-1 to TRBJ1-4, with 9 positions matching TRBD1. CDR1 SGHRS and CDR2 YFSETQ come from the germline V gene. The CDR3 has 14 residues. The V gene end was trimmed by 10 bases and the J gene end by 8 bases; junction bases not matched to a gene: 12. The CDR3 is CASRFGTGLEKLFF. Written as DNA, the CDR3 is TGCGCCTCCCGTTTTGGGACAGGGCTAGAAAAACTGTTTTTT.

The CDR3 loop is CASSLGRTGREDQPQHF. CDR3 coding DNA: TGTGCCAGCAGCTTAGGACGGACAGGGAGAGAGGATCAGCCCCAGCATTTT. The chain has TRBV7-9 and TRBJ1-5; 8 bases align to TRBD1. The V and J ends lost 1 base and 5 bases, in that order; junction bases with no gene match: 10. The CDR3 length is 17 residues. The germline gives CDR1 SEHNR, CDR2 FQNEAQ (reference sequence). Based on the CDR3 plus reference TRBV7-9 and TRBJ1-5, the full variable domain is DTGVSQNPRHKITKRGQNVTFRCDPISEHNRLYWYRQTLGQGPEFLTYFQNEAQLEKSRLLSDRFSAERPKGSFSTLEIQRTEQGDSAMYLCASSLGRTGREDQPQHFGDGTRLSIL.

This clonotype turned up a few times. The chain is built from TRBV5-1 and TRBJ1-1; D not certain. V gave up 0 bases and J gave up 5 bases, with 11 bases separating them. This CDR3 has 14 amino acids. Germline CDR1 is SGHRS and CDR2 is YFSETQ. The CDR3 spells CASSLGRAPTEAFF. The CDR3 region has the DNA TGCGCCAGCAGCTTGGGTAGGGCGCCGACTGAAGCTTTCTTT.

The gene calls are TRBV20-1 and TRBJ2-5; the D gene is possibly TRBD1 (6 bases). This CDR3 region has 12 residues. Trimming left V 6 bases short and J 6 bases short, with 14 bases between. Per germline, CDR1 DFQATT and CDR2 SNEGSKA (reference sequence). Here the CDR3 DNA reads TGCAGTGCCATTTTCCAGGGGAAGACCCAGTACTTC. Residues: CSAIFQGKTQYF.